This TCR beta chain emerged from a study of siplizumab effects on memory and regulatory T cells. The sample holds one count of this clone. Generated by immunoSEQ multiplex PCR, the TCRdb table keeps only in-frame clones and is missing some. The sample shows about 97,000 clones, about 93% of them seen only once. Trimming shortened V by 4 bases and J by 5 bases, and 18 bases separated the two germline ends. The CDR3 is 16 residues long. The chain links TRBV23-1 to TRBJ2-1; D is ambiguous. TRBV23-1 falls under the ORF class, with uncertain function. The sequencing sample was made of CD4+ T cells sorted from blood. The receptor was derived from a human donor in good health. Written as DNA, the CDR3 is TGCGCCAGCAGTCGGTCCTGTCCCCCTGAGGACAATGAGCAGTTCTTC. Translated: CASSRSCPPEDNEQFF.